A single sample is the source of the 9 T cell receptor beta chains below, sequenced in a study of blood T cell repertoires in COVID-19. Repertoires were generated with immunoSEQ multiplex PCR, while TCRdb's copy carries only in-frame clones and drops some. Of about 120,000 clones in the sample, roughly 83% were seen once. Sequencing was done on a sample of peripheral blood. These receptor sequences come from a man aged 25-40 years with acute or convalescent COVID-19.

The chain recombines TRBV7-3 with TRBJ1-1; D ambiguous. Trimming pared 5 bases from V and 0 bases from J, leaving 7 bases between. Germline lookup yields CDR1 SGHTA and CDR2 FQGTGA. This CDR3 region has 13 residues. The CDR3 spells CASSLQMNTEAFF. The CDR3 nucleotides are TGTGCCAGCAGCCTGCAGATGAACACTGAAGCTTTCTTT.

V and J are TRBV19 and TRBJ1-1, with a tentative D call TRBD1 (5 bases). Trimming shortened V by 7 bases and J by 4 bases, and 16 bases separated the two germline ends. This CDR3 comprises 14 residues. The germline V gene encodes CDR1 LNHDA and CDR2 SQIVND (reference sequence). The CDR3 DNA sequence: TGTGCCAGTACACCCCCAGGGCCAGGCACTGAAGCTTTCTTT. Encoded protein: CASTPPGPGTEAFF.

CDR3 DNA sequence: TGTGCCAGCAGCCAGCGGGGGGATGGATACAATGAGCAGTTCTTC. Translated, it gives CASSQRGDGYNEQFF. The chain carries TRBV6-2 or TRBV6-3 and TRBJ2-1; the match to TRBD2 covers 9 bases. Germline CDR1 MNHEY, CDR2 SVGEGT. Losses at the gene ends were 6 bases for V and 4 bases for J; bases not matched to a gene: 7. The CDR3 contains 15 residues.

In this sample, this clone turned up a few times. As DNA, the CDR3 is TGTGCCAGCAGTGTCACATCCACAGATACGCAGTATTTT. This encodes CASSVTSTDTQYF. The V and J genes are TRBV12-3 or TRBV12-4 and TRBJ2-3, with unresolved D. V was pared by 5 bases and J by 2 bases, with 8 bases between. This CDR3 has 13 amino acids.

The rearrangement joins TRBV19 to TRBJ1-6; TRBD1 matches 8 bases. V lost 6 bases and J lost 5; bases outside the gene matches: 6. The germline V gene has CDR1 LNHDA and CDR2 SQIVND (reference sequence). The CDR3 spans 15 residues. The CDR3 loop reads CASRDTTGDNSPLHF. The CDR3 nucleotides are TGTGCCAGTAGGGATACGACAGGGGATAATTCACCCCTCCACTTT.

The CDR3 sequence: CASSGQEMNTEAFF. The DNA for the CDR3 is TGTGCCAGCTCAGGACAGGAGATGAACACTGAAGCTTTCTTT. The chain recombines TRBV18 with TRBJ1-1; 7 bases fit TRBD1. The germline V gene has CDR1 KGHSH and CDR2 LQKENI. The CDR3 runs 14 residues. J was trimmed by 0 bases and V by 5 bases; bases with no gene match: 3.

V usage is TRBV6-4 and J usage is TRBJ2-2; D perhaps matches TRBD2 (6 bases). There are 17 residues in the CDR3. The V end lost 7 bases, the J end lost 2 bases, and 20 bases lay between the germline ends. From germline, CDR1 is MRHNA and CDR2 SNTAGT. The CDR3 loop is CASNTPLGGKNTGELFF. The CDR3, as DNA: TGTGCCAGCAATACCCCCCTCGGGGGAAAAAACACCGGGGAGCTGTTTTTT.

This clone was counted a few times. The chain couples TRBV30 to TRBJ1-2; 8 positions agree with TRBD1. Germline V gene data show CDR1 as GTSNPN and CDR2 as SVGIG (reference sequence). V was clipped by 5 bases and J by 0 bases; unmatched bases: 2. CDR3 length equals 13 residues. CDR3 in amino acids: CAWGTGANYGYTF. Written as DNA, the CDR3 is TGTGCCTGGGGGACAGGAGCTAACTATGGCTACACCTTC.

The V call is TRBV3-1 (or the pseudogene TRBV3-2), the J call TRBJ2-5; D gene ambiguous. This CDR3 has 14 residues. CDR1 is LGHDT and CDR2 is YNNKEL in the germline V gene (reference sequence). Trimming removed 2 bases from V and 5 bases from J, with 12 bases in between. This chain's CDR3 is CASSQLGVSETQYF. The CDR3 DNA follows: TGTGCCAGCAGCCAACTCGGAGTTTCTGAGACCCAGTACTTC.